This T cell receptor (beta chain) was captured by sequencing in a study of blood T cell repertoires in COVID-19 (dated by TCRdb to the early 2020s). Study-level background: Samples covering the acute and convalescent phases of COVID-19 were provided by collaborators in the United States, Italy and Spain. The repertoires were made available in a free public database intended to serve as a resource for research on the immune response to SARS-CoV-2. Where HLA class I and class II types were available, the types were taken from metadata supplied by the sample provider, not from assay-based typing. The dataset comprised deeply sampled blood TCRbeta repertoires from subjects exposed to, actively infected with, or recovered from COVID-19. Nearly every sample came with metadata listing a de-identified subject ID, COVID-19 status, age in years and sex. The prospective study material was composed of cDNA or gDNA derived from T cells, B-cell-depleted T cells, or PBMCs. Samples were obtained from the ongoing ImmuneRACE study (first 160 participants) and from 1,254 subjects provided by 6 global collaborators. What the research found in general, with its limitations: How much clinical and demographic metadata was included differed by source and by participant, and the metadata was provided uncurated.

For this clone: Its antigen remains undetermined. No quality values exist for individual bases; no much larger clone is one base distant. Within the sample, other DNA sequences also encode this same CDR3.

TCRbeta CDR3 regions were amplified from genomic DNA by means of the immunoSEQ Assay, a bias-controlled multiplex PCR. Per the original workflow: The number of nucleated cells in each sample was estimated from the amplification of reference gene primers within the assay. Sequence reads were collapsed and filtered to measure the absolute abundance of every unique TCRbeta CDR3 rearrangement. Productive Simpson clonality was computed per sample as the square root of Simpson's diversity index over productive rearrangements. As stored in TCRdb, this immuneACCESS dataset retains in-frame rearrangements with V and J assigned. A fraction of the clones does not appear; measured against another copy, unresolved V genes explain less than half of the discrepancy, and the remainder lacks a known reason. V and J calls and clone size are copied from that table; D and trimming were computed from the DNA. The table for this sample lists approximately 300,000 clones; around 89% of them were counted only once. The ten top clones hold about 1% of the sample.

In Seattle, one collaborating source enrolled patients while the infection was active and tracked those patients longitudinally over the course of disease. Each collaborating institution followed its own protocols to collect whole blood in K2EDTA tubes. For TCRbeta analysis, collaborators shipped samples as frozen whole blood, isolated PBMCs, or DNA extracted from either of those sample types. The clonotype originates from a woman in her thirties or forties with COVID-19, enrolled during active disease. Sequenced: peripheral blood.

The sequence in DNA is TGTGCCAGCAGTTTTGGGGGAGGCTATGGCTACACCTTC. This is translated as CASSFGGGYGYTF. The chain is assembled from TRBV28 and TRBJ1-2; possibly the D gene is TRBD1, per 5 matching bases. Deletion took 3 bases off V and 4 bases off J, with a span of 9 bases between the germline ends. From the germline V gene, CDR1 is MDHEN and CDR2 is SYDVKM. The CDR3 holds 13 amino acids from the cysteine to the phenylalanine. The DNA shown is the 39-base CDR3, in frame from base 1.